This T cell receptor (beta chain) stems from a study of blood T cell repertoires in COVID-19. Study details: Samples taken during acute and convalescent COVID-19 were collected in the United States, Italy and Spain.

Germline V lookup: CDR1 SQVTM, CDR2 ANQGSEA. The J segment lost 8 bases and the V segment lost 6 bases, leaving 2 bases of the junction unmatched. This CDR3 has 11 residues. This clone has a handful of counts. Clones were sequenced by immunoSEQ multiplex PCR, and TCRdb holds only the in-frame ones, with some missing. The sample yields almost 95,000 clones, approximately 70% seen once. This TCR came from a woman aged 55-70 years in a cohort sampled during active or convalescent COVID-19. The sample was peripheral blood. The chain links TRBV29-1 to TRBJ2-2; 8 bases align to TRBD1. CDR3 residues: CSVRQGGELFF. CDR3 sequence (DNA): TGCAGCGTCCGACAGGGGGGGGAGCTGTTTTTT.